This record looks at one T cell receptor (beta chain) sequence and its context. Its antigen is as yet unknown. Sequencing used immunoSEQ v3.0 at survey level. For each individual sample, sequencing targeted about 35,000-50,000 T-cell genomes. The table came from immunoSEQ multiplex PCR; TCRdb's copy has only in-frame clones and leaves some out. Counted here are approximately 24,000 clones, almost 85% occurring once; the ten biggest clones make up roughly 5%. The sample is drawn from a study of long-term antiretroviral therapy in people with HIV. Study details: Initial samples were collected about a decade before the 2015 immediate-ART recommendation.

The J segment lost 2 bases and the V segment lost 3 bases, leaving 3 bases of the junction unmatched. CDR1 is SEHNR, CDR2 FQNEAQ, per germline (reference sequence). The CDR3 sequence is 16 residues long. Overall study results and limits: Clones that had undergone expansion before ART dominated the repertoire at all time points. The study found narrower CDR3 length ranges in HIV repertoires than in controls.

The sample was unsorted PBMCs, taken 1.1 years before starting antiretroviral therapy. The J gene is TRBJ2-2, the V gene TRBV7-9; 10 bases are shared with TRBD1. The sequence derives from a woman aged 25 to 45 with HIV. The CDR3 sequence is CASSFDRGQNTGELFF. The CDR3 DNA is TGTGCCAGCAGCTTCGACAGGGGGCAAAACACCGGGGAGCTGTTTTTT. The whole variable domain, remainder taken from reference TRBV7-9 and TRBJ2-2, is DTGVSQNPRHKITKRGQNVTFRCDPISEHNRLYWYRQTLGQGPEFLTYFQNEAQLEKSRLLSDRFSAERPKGSFSTLEIQRTEQGDSAMYLCASSFDRGQNTGELFFGEGSRLTVL.